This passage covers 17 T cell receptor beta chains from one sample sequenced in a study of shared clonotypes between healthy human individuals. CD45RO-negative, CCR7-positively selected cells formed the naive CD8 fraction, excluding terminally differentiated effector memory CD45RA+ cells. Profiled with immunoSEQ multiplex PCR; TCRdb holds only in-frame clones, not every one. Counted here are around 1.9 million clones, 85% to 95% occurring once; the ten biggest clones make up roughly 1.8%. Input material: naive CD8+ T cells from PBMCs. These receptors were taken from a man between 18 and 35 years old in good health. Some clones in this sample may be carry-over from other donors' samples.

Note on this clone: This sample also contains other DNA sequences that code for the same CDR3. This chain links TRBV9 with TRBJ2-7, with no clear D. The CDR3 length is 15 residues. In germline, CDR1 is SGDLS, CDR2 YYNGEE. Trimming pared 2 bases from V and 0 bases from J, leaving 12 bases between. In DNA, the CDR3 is TGTGCCAGCAGCGTCGGGCCAGCAGGCTCCTACGAGCAGTACTTC. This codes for CASSVGPAGSYEQYF.

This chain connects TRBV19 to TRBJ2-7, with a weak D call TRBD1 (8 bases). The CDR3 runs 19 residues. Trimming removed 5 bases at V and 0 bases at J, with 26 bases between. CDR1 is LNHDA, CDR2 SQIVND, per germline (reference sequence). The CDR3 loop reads CASSPVEGGQGLSSYEQYF. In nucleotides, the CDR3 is TGTGCCAGTAGTCCCGTGGAGGGTGGACAGGGACTAAGCTCCTACGAGCAGTACTTC. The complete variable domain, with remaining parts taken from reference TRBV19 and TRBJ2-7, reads DGGITQSPKYLFRKEGQNVTLSCEQNLNHDAMYWYRQDPGQGLRLIYYSQIVNDFQKGDIAEGYSVSREKKESFPLTVTSAQKNPTAFYLCASSPVEGGQGLSSYEQYFGPGTRLTVT.

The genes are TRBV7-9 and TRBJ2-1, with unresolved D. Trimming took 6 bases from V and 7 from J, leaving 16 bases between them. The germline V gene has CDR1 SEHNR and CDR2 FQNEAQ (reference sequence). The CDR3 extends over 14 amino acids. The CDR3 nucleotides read TGTGCCAGCAGTTACCCCCGACACGGGAATGAGCAGTTCTTC. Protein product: CASSYPRHGNEQFF.

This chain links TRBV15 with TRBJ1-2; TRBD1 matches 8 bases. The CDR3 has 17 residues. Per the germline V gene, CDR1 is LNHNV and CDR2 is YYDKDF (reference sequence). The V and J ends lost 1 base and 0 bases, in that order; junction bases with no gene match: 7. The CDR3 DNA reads TGTGCCACCAGCAGAGGGACAGGGCGCCCGTCTAACTATGGCTACACCTTC. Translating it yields CATSRGTGRPSNYGYTF.

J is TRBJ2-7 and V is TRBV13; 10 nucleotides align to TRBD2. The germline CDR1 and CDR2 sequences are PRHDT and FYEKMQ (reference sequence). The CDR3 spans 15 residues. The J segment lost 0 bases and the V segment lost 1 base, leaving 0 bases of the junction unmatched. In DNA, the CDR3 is TGTGCCAGCAGCTTAGTAGCGGGAGGCTCCTACGAGCAGTACTTC. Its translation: CASSLVAGGSYEQYF.

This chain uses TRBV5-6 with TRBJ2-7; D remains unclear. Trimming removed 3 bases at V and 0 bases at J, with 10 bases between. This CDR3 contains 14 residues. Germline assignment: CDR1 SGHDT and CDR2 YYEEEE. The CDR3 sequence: CASSSAGSSYEQYF. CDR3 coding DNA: TGTGCCAGCAGCTCGGCAGGAAGCTCCTACGAGCAGTACTTC.

CDR3 DNA: TGTGCCAGCACACAAGGGCCCGAGAACACCGGGGAGCTGTTTTTT. Translation: CASTQGPENTGELFF. This sequence joins TRBV11-2 and TRBJ2-2; no clear D gene. CDR3 length: 15 residues. The germline V and J ends were trimmed by 7 bases and 1 base, with 13 bases remaining between them. Looked up from germline, CDR1 is SGHAT and CDR2 is FQNNGV.

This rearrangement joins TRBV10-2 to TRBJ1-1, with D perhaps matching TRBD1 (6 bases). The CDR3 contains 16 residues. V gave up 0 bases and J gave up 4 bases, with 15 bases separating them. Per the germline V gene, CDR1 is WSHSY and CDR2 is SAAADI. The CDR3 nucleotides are TGCGCCAGCAGTGAGTCGATTGGGGGCGGGGGCACTGAAGCTTTCTTT. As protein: CASSESIGGGGTEAFF.

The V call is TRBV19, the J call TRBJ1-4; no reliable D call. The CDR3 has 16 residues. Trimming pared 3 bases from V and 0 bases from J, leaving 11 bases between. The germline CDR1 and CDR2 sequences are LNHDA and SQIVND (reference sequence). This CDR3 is CASSIFRTATNEKLFF. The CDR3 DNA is TGTGCCAGTAGTATTTTCAGGACCGCAACTAATGAAAAACTGTTTTTT.

The chain's CDR3 is CASSYRQGTAGEKQYF. CDR3 in DNA: TGTGCCAGCAGCTACCGACAGGGTACGGCGGGGGAGAAGCAGTACTTC. V and J are TRBV13 and TRBJ2-7; D tentatively fits TRBD1 or TRBD2 (7 bases each). Germline CDR1 PRHDT, CDR2 FYEKMQ (reference sequence). Trimming left V 4 bases short and J 8 bases short, with 24 bases between. CDR3 size: 16 residues.

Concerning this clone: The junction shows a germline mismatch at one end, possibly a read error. For the CDR3, the DNA is TGTGTCAGCAGCCGACTAGCGGGTTCCTACAATGAGCAGTTCTTC. Its translation: CVSSRLAGSYNEQFF. This chain uses TRBV7-8 with TRBJ2-1; 10 bases line up with TRBD2. Germline V gives CDR1 SGHVS, CDR2 FQNEAQ. This CDR3 has 15 amino acids.

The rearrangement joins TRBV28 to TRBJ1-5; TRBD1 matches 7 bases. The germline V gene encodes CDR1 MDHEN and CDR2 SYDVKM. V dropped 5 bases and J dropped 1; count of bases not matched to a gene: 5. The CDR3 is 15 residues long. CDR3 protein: CASSTTGISNQPQHF. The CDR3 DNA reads TGTGCCAGCAGTACGACAGGGATCAGCAATCAGCCCCAGCATTTT.

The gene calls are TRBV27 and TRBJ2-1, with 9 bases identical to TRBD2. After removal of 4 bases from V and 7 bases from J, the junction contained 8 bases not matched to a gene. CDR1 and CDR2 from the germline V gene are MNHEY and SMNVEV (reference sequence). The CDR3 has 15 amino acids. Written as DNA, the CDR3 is TGTGCCAGCAGTTCCCGACTAGCGGTAGGGAATGAGCAGTTCTTC. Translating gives CASSSRLAVGNEQFF.

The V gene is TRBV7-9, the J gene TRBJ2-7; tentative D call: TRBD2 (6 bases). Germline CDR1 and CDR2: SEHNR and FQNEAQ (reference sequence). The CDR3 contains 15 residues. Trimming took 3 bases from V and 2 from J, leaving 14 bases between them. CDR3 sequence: CASSFGGVFPYEQYF. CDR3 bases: TGTGCCAGCAGCTTTGGAGGGGTTTTCCCCTACGAGCAGTACTTC.

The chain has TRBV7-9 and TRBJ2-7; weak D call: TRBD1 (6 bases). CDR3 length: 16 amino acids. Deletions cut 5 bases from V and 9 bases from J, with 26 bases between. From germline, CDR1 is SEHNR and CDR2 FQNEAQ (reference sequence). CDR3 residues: CASSPDTGKDRARQYF. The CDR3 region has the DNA TGTGCCAGCAGCCCCGATACAGGGAAGGATCGAGCACGGCAGTACTTC.

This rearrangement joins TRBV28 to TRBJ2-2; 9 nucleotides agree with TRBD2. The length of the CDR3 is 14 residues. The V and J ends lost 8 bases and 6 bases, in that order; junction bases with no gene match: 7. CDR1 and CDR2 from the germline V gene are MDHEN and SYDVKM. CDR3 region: CASVREGRAGELFF. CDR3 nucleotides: TGTGCCAGCGTGCGGGAGGGTCGGGCCGGGGAGCTGTTTTTT.

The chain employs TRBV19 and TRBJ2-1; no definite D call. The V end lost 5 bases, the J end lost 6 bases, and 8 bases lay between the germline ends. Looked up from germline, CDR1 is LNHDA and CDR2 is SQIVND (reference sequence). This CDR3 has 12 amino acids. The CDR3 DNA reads TGTGCCAGTAGTCCGGACCCCAATGAGCAGTTCTTC. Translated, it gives CASSPDPNEQFF. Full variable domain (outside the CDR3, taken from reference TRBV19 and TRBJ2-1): DGGITQSPKYLFRKEGQNVTLSCEQNLNHDAMYWYRQDPGQGLRLIYYSQIVNDFQKGDIAEGYSVSREKKESFPLTVTSAQKNPTAFYLCASSPDPNEQFFGPGTRLTVL.